This T cell receptor (beta chain) was observed in a study of CD8 T cells in Susac syndrome. When the RNA was reverse transcribed, random hexamers were used with an input of roughly 0.45 to 1 ug. The authors amplified TCR beta CDR3 across 54 Vbeta and 13 Jbeta using immunoSEQ multiplex PCR. TCRdb reprocessed the immunoSEQ multiplex PCR reads with MiXCR, giving one entry per CDR3 protein. Among tens of thousands of distinct CDR3 sequences listed, 93% were seen once. CDR3 length: 15 amino acids. Trimming shortened V by 4 bases and J by 2 bases, and 15 bases separated the two germline ends. Per germline, CDR1 SGHVS and CDR2 FQNEAQ. Comments on this clonotype: Its antigen is still unknown.

Points from the study as a whole: The study conceded that relatively few individuals underwent its TCR sequencing and HLA analysis.

Sequences were obtained from CD8+ T cells from PBMCs. The receptor was isolated from a human donor with multiple sclerosis. V gene TRBV7-8 combines with J gene TRBJ2-7; D is unclear. Here the CDR3 DNA reads TGTGCCAGCAGCTCCACTCAAAGGGTGACCTACGAGCAGTACTTC. It codes for CASSSTQRVTYEQYF.